This section outlines one T cell receptor beta chain sequence together with its context. Its antigen is still unknown. No qualities accompany the bases; no much larger clone lies one base away. CDR1 and CDR2, looked up from the germline V gene, are MRHNA and SNTAGT. Including cysteine and phenylalanine, the CDR3 has 16 amino acids. Here the CDR3 DNA is all that survives: 48 bases in frame from base 1. For this chain, trimming is 6 bases at the V end and 1 base at the J end, and the number of junction bases without a gene match is 7. The sample's time point label is to be understood as: baseline before first vaccination. Vaccinee samples came from UK trials COV001 and COV002, including a single-blind randomized controlled phase 2/3 trial of AZD1222 (ChAdOx1 nCoV-19) in healthy adults. For TCRbeta chain sequencing, PBMC samples were collected from trial participants at day 0 and at day 28 after the second dose.

The data were obtained in a study of T cell responses to AZD1222 COVID-19 vaccine (dated by TCRdb to 2020 to 2022). Regarding the study in general: AZD1222 recipients whose second dose came at about 4 weeks and those whose second dose came at about 12 weeks were combined into one group, since spike-specific TCR depth and breadth did not differ between the two schedules. A total of 233 trial participants underwent TCR sequencing, of whom 207 received two doses of AZD1222 and roughly 25 received two doses of the MenACWY control vaccine. Enrollment into the trials was organized by age into subgroups of 18-55, 56-69 and 70-plus years, and those subgroups contained roughly 140, 27 and 60 TCR-sequenced participants, respectively. The research as a whole found: Reportedly, close to half of the unique spike-specific TCRs recognized epitopes lying outside the regions that are mutated in the B.1.351 and B.1.1.7 variants. Most participants were white British and females outnumbered males, and the authors suggested that clonal diversity may have been underestimated. The 56-69-year group was small, and its depth increase did not reach significance, likely because of low power. Because no samples from the day 14 peak response were available, repertoires could be characterized only after the peak T cell response. A significant rise in spike-specific TCR breadth and depth was observed after two AZD1222 doses relative to day 0 and relative to MenACWY recipients. CD4 TCRs associated with the vaccine covered the entire spike protein, and the dominant responses were in regions 160-218 and 743-854. Conclusions about previously exposed vaccinees are limited because only six or seven AZD1222 recipients were SARS-CoV-2 seropositive at baseline.

The CDR3 regions of human TCRbeta chains were subjected to immunosequencing. The authors' analysis ran thus. Repertoire TCRs were checked for matches against a reference library of SARS-CoV-2-specific TCRs that had been generated using the MIRA antigen-specificity platform. Breadth was defined as the fraction of unique TCRs that were SARS-CoV-2-associated. Depth was defined as the fraction of total T cells that were SARS-CoV-2-associated. Using the MIRA data, every spike-specific TCR was mapped to the spike region that the TCR reacted to and assigned to either a CD4 or a CD8 class. Log10-transformed breadth and depth values were compared by one-way ANOVA with Sidak's multiple comparisons tests. This immuneACCESS table, as held by TCRdb, lists in-frame sequences with V and J called but not all clones. Of the missing ones, under half trace to an unresolved V gene in checked studies; the others have no known cause. V and J calls plus clone size are reproduced from that table; the DNA served to infer D and trimming. This sample holds about 120,000 clones; around 87% were observed only once. Approximately 1.1% of the sample belongs to the ten largest clones.

The material sequenced was peripheral blood, taken on day 0 of AZD1222 vaccination. The sequence was collected from an adult in good health. The rearrangement joined TRBV6-4 to TRBJ2-3; TRBD2 agrees with 10 junctional bases. The CDR3 reads as follows: CASSLTSGERTDTQYF. In nucleotides, the sequence is TGTGCCAGCAGCCTTACTAGCGGGGAACGCACAGATACGCAGTATTTT.